This T cell receptor (beta chain) stems from a study of blood T cell repertoires in COVID-19. Data came from immunoSEQ multiplex PCR; TCRdb stores just in-frame clones and leaves some out. The sample has 150,000 to 250,000 clones, around four fifths seen once. Trimming shortened V by 0 bases and J by 1 base, and 9 bases separated the two germline ends. The V gene's germline CDR1 is SGHAT and CDR2 FQNNGV. This CDR3 region has 15 residues. The TCR comes from a man aged 35-49 years who had recovered from COVID-19. V is TRBV11-2 and J is TRBJ1-1, with D hard to call. The sequenced sample was PBMCs or T cells enriched from blood (not recorded which). The CDR3 reads CASSLEPGRNTEAFF. For the CDR3, the DNA is TGTGCCAGCAGCTTAGAACCCGGGAGGAACACTGAAGCTTTCTTT.